This is a list of T cell receptor beta chains from one sample in a study of T cells in Graves' hyperthyroidism and ophthalmopathy. TCRdb called the multiplex PCR reads again in MiXCR, with one record for every CDR3 protein. The table includes about 530,000 distinct CDR3 sequences, 15% to 20% detected once. The sample comprised blood. The source is a young woman with Graves' ophthalmopathy. CDR3s include the opening cysteine and the closing phenylalanine or tryptophan. The D gene is left open where the match is weak. Expanded clones get a size class; other rows say once, few or many, or leave the size out.

j_call clone_size d_call v_call cdr3_aa cdr3_nt
TRBJ1-2 many . TRBV2 CASSVAGPGVNYGYTF TGTGCCAGCAGTGTAGCAGGTCCGGGGGTTAACTATGGCTACACCTTC
TRBJ1-1 many . TRBV6-1 CATKRGNTEAFF TGTGCCACTAAACGGGGGAACACTGAAGCTTTCTTT
TRBJ1-1 few . TRBV4-1 CASSQRGAAVNTEAFF TGCGCCAGCAGCCAACGGGGGGCGGCCGTGAACACTGAAGCTTTCTTT
TRBJ1-1 many . TRBV6-5 CASSYSVGWNTEAFF TGTGCCAGCAGTTACTCGGTGGGTTGGAACACTGAAGCTTTCTTT
TRBJ2-3 . . TRBV4-1 CASSQVSHSTDTQYF TGCGCCAGCAGCCAAGTGTCGCATAGCACAGATACGCAGTATTTT
TRBJ1-2 few . TRBV6-1 CASSFRGNNYGYTF TGTGCCAGCAGTTTTCGGGGAAATAACTATGGCTACACCTTC
TRBJ1-1 many . TRBV27 CASSLSFKEKAFF TGTGCCAGCAGTTTATCATTCAAGGAAAAAGCTTTCTTT
TRBJ2-1 many . TRBV30 CAWRQGAHNEQFF TGTGCCTGGAGACAGGGCGCCCACAATGAGCAGTTCTTC
TRBJ1-5 . . TRBV28 CASSLPSTGVNQPQHF TGTGCCAGCAGTTTACCCTCTACTGGGGTCAATCAGCCCCAGCATTTT
TRBJ1-2 many TRBD1 TRBV12-5 CASAQTGVYGYTF TGTGCTAGTGCCCAGACAGGGGTGTATGGCTACACCTTC
TRBJ2-1 few TRBD1 TRBV14 CASSRDRGSEQFF TGTGCCAGCAGCCGGGACAGGGGTAGTGAGCAGTTCTTC
TRBJ1-5 many . TRBV30 CAWSPRPSGNQPQHF TGTGCCTGGAGTCCCCGACCGTCTGGCAATCAGCCCCAGCATTTT
TRBJ2-4 . TRBD2 TRBV6-1 CAVFSGGAKNIQYF TGTGCCGTCTTCAGCGGGGGGGCCAAAAACATTCAGTACTTC
TRBJ2-1 few TRBD1 TRBV6-1 CASWDRGNEQFF TGTGCCAGTTGGGACAGGGGAAATGAGCAGTTCTTC
TRBJ2-5 . TRBD1 TRBV6-5 CASSYSLFGTGQETQYF TGTGCCAGCAGTTACTCGTTATTCGGGACAGGCCAAGAGACCCAGTACTTC
TRBJ2-2 . . TRBV6-1 CASSEALIPTGIYTGELFF TGTGCCAGCAGTGAAGCGCTCATCCCGACAGGCATCTACACCGGGGAGCTGTTTTTT
TRBJ2-2 many . TRBV2 CASSEALWRRNTGELFF TGTGCCAGCAGTGAAGCGCTTTGGCGGAGGAACACCGGGGAGCTGTTTTTT
TRBJ2-1 few TRBD2 TRBV5-6 CASSLAGGSGGEQFF TGTGCCAGTTCCTTAGCGGGAGGGTCAGGCGGTGAGCAGTTCTTC
TRBJ2-1 . TRBD2 TRBV29-1 CSGVGLAGGGVNEQFF TGCAGCGGGGTAGGACTAGCGGGCGGGGGGGTCAATGAGCAGTTCTTC
TRBJ1-2 . . TRBV6-2/TRBV6-3 CASSLQETGNYGYTF TGTGCCAGCAGTTTACAAGAGACGGGTAACTATGGCTACACCTTC
TRBJ2-3 many . TRBV11-2 CASSLGDTQYF TGTGCCAGCAGCTTAGGGGATACGCAGTATTTT
TRBJ2-3 few TRBD1 TRBV4-2 CASSRMTGVSDTQYF TGTGCCAGCAGCCGTATGACAGGGGTGTCAGATACGCAGTATTTT
TRBJ2-1 many . TRBV20-1 CSARQGSYNEQFF TGCAGTGCTAGACAGGGGTCGTACAATGAGCAGTTCTTC
TRBJ2-5 many TRBD2 TRBV7-2 CASSLDPRLAGNQETQYF TGTGCCAGCAGCTTAGATCCTCGACTAGCGGGAAACCAAGAGACCCAGTACTTC
TRBJ2-1 many TRBD2 TRBV7-9 CASSSSWASGRVGEQFF TGTGCCAGCAGCTCGTCGTGGGCTAGCGGGAGGGTGGGTGAGCAGTTCTTC
TRBJ2-7 many . TRBV28 CASSSPGVLYEQYF TGTGCCAGCAGTTCACCAGGGGTCCTCTACGAGCAGTACTTC
TRBJ2-1 few TRBD2 TRBV18 CASSPGAGTYNEQFF TGTGCCAGCTCACCAGGAGCGGGGACCTACAATGAGCAGTTCTTC
TRBJ1-3 . . TRBV6-1 CASEENTSGNTIYF TGTGCCAGCGAGGAGAACACCTCTGGAAACACCATATATTTT
TRBJ2-5 . . TRBV19 CASRSGRQETQYF TGTGCCAGTAGAAGTGGACGTCAAGAGACCCAGTACTTC
TRBJ1-5 few TRBD1 TRBV28 CASSPNFGQGISQPQHF TGTGCCAGCAGTCCGAACTTCGGACAGGGAATTTCCCAGCCCCAGCATTTT
TRBJ2-2 medium-sized TRBD1 TRBV5-1 CASSGTGATTGELFF TGCGCCAGCAGCGGGACAGGGGCCACCACCGGGGAGCTGTTTTTT
TRBJ2-2 many TRBD2 TRBV10-3 CAISDPGTSGRKITGELFF TGTGCCATCAGTGACCCCGGGACTAGCGGGAGGAAGATCACCGGGGAGCTGTTTTTT